This passage covers 5 T cell receptor beta chains from one sample sequenced in a study of shared clonotypes between healthy human individuals. Method: immunoSEQ multiplex PCR; TCRdb's copy keeps in-frame clones and lacks some. The sample includes about 960,000 clones, more than 75% of them seen just once. Sample: memory CD4+ T cells sorted from blood. Subset specified: CD45RA-negative fraction. The receptor source for this set is a man between 18 and 35 years old in good health.

The gene calls are TRBV27 and TRBJ1-1; no clear D. With 5 bases removed from V and 3 bases from J, the gap between germline ends came to 25 bases. The CDR3 is made up of 18 amino acids. The germline gives CDR1 MNHEY, CDR2 SMNVEV (reference sequence). CDR3 loop: CASSNHLMGRVSDTEAFF. For the CDR3, the DNA is TGTGCCAGCAGTAATCACCTCATGGGGAGGGTTAGCGACACTGAAGCTTTCTTT.

The CDR3 region is CAVRGAGSGEQYF. DNA of the CDR3: TGTGCCGTTAGGGGGGCAGGGAGCGGGGAGCAGTACTTC. V is TRBV6-5 and J is TRBJ2-7; TRBD1 or TRBD2 may be the D gene (6 bases each). CDR3 length: 13 residues. Trimming left V 11 bases short and J 7 bases short, with 21 bases between. The V gene's germline CDR1 is MNHEY and CDR2 SVGAGI.

The chain links TRBV5-1 to TRBJ2-7; D may correspond to TRBD1 or TRBD2 (6 bases each). Germline CDR1 is SGHRS and CDR2 is YFSETQ. Trimming cost V 3 bases and J 7 bases, with 14 bases left between them. This CDR3 spans 13 amino acids. The CDR3 reads CASSSTGAGEQYF. CDR3 bases: TGCGCCAGCAGCTCTACGGGGGCTGGAGAGCAGTACTTC.

The chain couples TRBV5-1 to TRBJ1-1; D perhaps matches TRBD1 (5 bases). The CDR3 totals 17 residues. V was pared by 0 bases and J by 1 base, with 16 bases between. Germline assignment: CDR1 SGHRS and CDR2 YFSETQ. The CDR3 DNA follows: TGCGCCAGCAGCTTGGAACCTACAGGAGTGAGGAACACTGAAGCTTTCTTT. As protein: CASSLEPTGVRNTEAFF.

This chain uses TRBV6-1 with TRBJ1-2, with TRBD1 matching over 7 bases. V lost 6 bases, J lost 5 bases, and 6 bases stayed unmatched. The length of the CDR3 is 13 residues. Germline values: CDR1 MNHNS, CDR2 SASEGT. The CDR3 DNA follows: TGTGCCAGCAGCAGGGACAGTCGGTATGGCTACACCTTC. The encoded protein is CASSRDSRYGYTF.